This TCR beta chain was retrieved from a study of T cell repertoires in cytomegalovirus infection. The study, taken as a whole, reports: The ex vivo response was dominated by HLA-C-restricted CMV-specific TCR beta clonotypes.

This clonotype showed up many times. Its antigen remains unknown. The CDR3 is 15 amino acids. V was trimmed by 6 bases and J by 6 bases, leaving 21 bases between them. Germline CDR1 reads SGHTA; CDR2 reads FQGNSA. TCRdb redid the calling of the reads with MiXCR, one entry per CDR3 protein. The sample holds around 210,000 distinct CDR3 sequences, 6.5% seen once. V is TRBV7-2 and J is TRBJ2-7; TRBD2 might be the D (5 bases). The sequenced sample consisted of PBMCs. This sequence was found in a human donor in good health (CMV status not recorded). Some clones in this sample may be carry-over from other donors' samples. The CDR3 loop is CASSLAGPSSGEQYF. CDR3 in DNA: TGTGCCAGCAGTTTGGCGGGCCCATCATCCGGCGAGCAGTACTTC.